This T cell receptor (beta chain) appears in the sequencing data of a study of control samples from healthy donors and cancer patients. The V gene's germline CDR1 is MGHRA and CDR2 YSYEKL. V lost 4 bases and J 3 bases, leaving 12 bases between the germline ends. The CDR3 runs 14 residues. Measured with immunoSEQ multiplex PCR; TCRdb has only the in-frame clones, and not every one. Seen here are around 170,000 clones, around 90% observed once, and the top ten hold just over 1.4%. The chain uses TRBV4-1 and TRBJ1-1; tentatively, D is TRBD1 (6 bases). The TCR was taken from a young man in good health. Sequenced sample: blood. The CDR3 loop is CASSLIRGDTEAFF. DNA of the CDR3: TGCGCCAGCAGCCTAATCAGGGGTGACACTGAAGCTTTCTTT.